This TCR beta chain was captured in a study of CD8+ T cells in alopecia areata. Study context: Scoring of treated patients' severity used the percentage of affected scalp area.

The CDR3 runs 12 residues. The germline CDR1 and CDR2 sequences are SGHAT and FQNNGV. cDNA serving as the sequencing template came from extracted, reverse transcribed RNA. Only in-frame clones appear in the TCRdb table, and some are missing; sequencing was by immunoSEQ multiplex PCR. The sample records some 180,000 clones, roughly half being singletons. To note about this clone: Its antigen remains unknown. Mismatch with germline at one junction end may stem from a read error.

The study, taken as a whole, reports: The study found TCR sharing across patients less clear than in mice, possibly for HLA reasons. In scalp, tofacitinib significantly decreased clonality and expanded CD8+ clones among the top 100.

The treatment was: oral pan-JAK inhibitor, 5-10 mg twice daily. The clonotype originates from a human donor with alopecia areata. The chain employs TRBV11-2 and TRBJ2-5; weak D call: TRBD1 (6 bases). Material: CD8+ T cells sorted from blood, obtained at approximately week 52, from a patient treated with tofacitinib. The CDR3 DNA is TGTGCCACCCAGGGGAGACACAGGACTCAGAACTTC. Protein sequence: CATQGRHRTQNF.